The clone carrying this TCR beta chain was seen a single time. Antigen unknown. The data stem from a study of PD-1 blockade in classical Hodgkin lymphoma. Points from the study as a whole: Significantly greater TCR diversity emerged by C4D1 in CD4+ cells but not CD8+ cells.

Time point denoted: cycle 4 day 1 (C4D1), after around six weeks of nivolumab. Each of the patients experienced relapse following autologous stem cell transplantation, and their brentuximab vedotin exposure differed. The best responses consisted of complete response, partial response or progressive disease. Germline V gene sequence: CDR1 LNHNV, CDR2 YYDKDF (reference sequence). CDR3 length equals 15 residues. With 3 bases clipped from V and 5 bases from J, the junction kept 6 bases outside the gene matches. Here immunoSEQ multiplex PCR was the method, and the copy in TCRdb shows in-frame clones only, minus some. The repertoire holds some 19,000 clones, with roughly 77% as singletons.

The sample in question was peripheral blood mononuclear cells (PBMCs), obtained before the fourth cycle of nivolumab. The rearrangement uses TRBV15 and TRBJ2-1, with 8 positions matching TRBD1. The sequence was obtained from a human donor with classical Hodgkin lymphoma. The CDR3 is CATSSQGAGNNEQFF. Written as DNA, the CDR3 is TGTGCCACCAGCAGCCAGGGGGCAGGCAACAATGAGCAGTTCTTC.